This TCR beta chain was found in a study of T cell responses to AZD1222 COVID-19 vaccine. The V end was cut by 8 bases, the J end by 0 bases, with 10 bases between. Germline V gene sequence: CDR1 MGHDK, CDR2 SYGVNS. The length of the CDR3 is 13 residues. The study pooled second doses at about 4 or about 12 weeks. Here immunoSEQ multiplex PCR was the method, and the copy in TCRdb shows in-frame clones only, minus some. The sample carries about 130,000 clones, more than 90% recorded once. This chain joins TRBV25-1 and TRBJ1-1, with D maybe TRBD1 (6 bases). The clonotype originates from an adult who received the AZD1222 COVID-19 vaccine. Sequencing used peripheral blood, obtained 28 days after the second AZD1222 dose. CDR3 sequence reads: CASLDSMNTEAFF. For the CDR3, the DNA is TGTGCCAGCTTGGACAGCATGAACACTGAAGCTTTCTTT.